The entry below describes one T cell receptor (beta chain). The antigen remains unidentified. Using immunoSEQ multiplex PCR, the repertoire was profiled, and TCRdb retains in-frame clones only, with some absent. The sample carries roughly 120,000 clones, approximately 85% recorded once. These data are taken from a study of T cell responses to AZD1222 COVID-19 vaccine. Study results and limitations: With dominance at 160-218 and 743-854, vaccine-associated CD4 TCRs spanned spike.

The CDR3 has 15 residues. J gave up 3 bases and V 4 bases, and 8 bases lay outside the gene matches. Germline CDR1 SGHTA, CDR2 FQGNSA. J is TRBJ2-7 and V is TRBV7-2; 8 nucleotides line up with TRBD1. The input for sequencing was peripheral blood, taken on day 0 of MenACWY control vaccination. The receptor comes from an adult in good health. CDR3: CASSSSGTGIYEQYF. The DNA for the CDR3 is TGTGCCAGCAGCTCCTCCGGGACAGGTATCTACGAGCAGTACTTC.